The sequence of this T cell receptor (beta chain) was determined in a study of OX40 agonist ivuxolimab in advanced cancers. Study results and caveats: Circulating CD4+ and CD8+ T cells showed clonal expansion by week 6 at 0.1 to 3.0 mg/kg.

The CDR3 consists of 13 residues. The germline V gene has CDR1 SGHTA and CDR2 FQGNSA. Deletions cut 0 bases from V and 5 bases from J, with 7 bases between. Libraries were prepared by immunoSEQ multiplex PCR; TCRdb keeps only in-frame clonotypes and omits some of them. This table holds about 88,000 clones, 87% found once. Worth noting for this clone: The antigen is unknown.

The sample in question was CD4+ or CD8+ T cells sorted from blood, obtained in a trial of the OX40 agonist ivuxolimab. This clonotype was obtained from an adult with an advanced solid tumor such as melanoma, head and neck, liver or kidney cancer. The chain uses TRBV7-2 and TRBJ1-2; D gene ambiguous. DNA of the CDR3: TGTGCCAGCAGCTTAGCCGGAGGTTATGGCTACACCTTC. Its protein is CASSLAGGYGYTF.